Reported below is one T cell receptor (beta chain). The data stem from a study of blood T cell repertoires in COVID-19. At the level of the study: From T cells, B-cell-depleted T cells, or PBMCs came the material, which was cDNA or gDNA.

Assay: immunoSEQ multiplex PCR; the TCRdb copy retains only in-frame clones and omits some. The table lists about 92,000 clones, roughly 89% of them singletons. Germline-derived CDR1 and CDR2 are LGHNA and YSLEER. This CDR3 comprises 15 residues. J gave up 5 bases and V 1 base, and 6 bases lay outside the gene matches. The Seattle patients, enrolled during active infection, were followed longitudinally. Sequenced sample: peripheral blood. The gene calls are TRBV4-3 and TRBJ2-5, with 8 bases aligning to TRBD2. This TCR derives from a woman in her sixties with COVID-19, enrolled during active disease. The CDR3 region has the DNA TGCGCCAGCAGCCAAGGCGGGGGACTAGGGGAGACCCAGTACTTC. Its translation: CASSQGGGLGETQYF.